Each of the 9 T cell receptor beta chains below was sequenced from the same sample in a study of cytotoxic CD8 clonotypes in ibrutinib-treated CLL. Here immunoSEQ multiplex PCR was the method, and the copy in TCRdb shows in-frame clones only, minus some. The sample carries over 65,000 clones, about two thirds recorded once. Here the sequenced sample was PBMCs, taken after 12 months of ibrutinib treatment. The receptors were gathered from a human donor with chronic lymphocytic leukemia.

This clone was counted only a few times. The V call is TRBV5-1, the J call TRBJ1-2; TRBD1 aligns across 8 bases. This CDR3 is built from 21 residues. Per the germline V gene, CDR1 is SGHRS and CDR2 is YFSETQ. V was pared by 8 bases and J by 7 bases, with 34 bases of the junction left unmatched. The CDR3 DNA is TGCGCCAGTATGTCTGGGACAGGAGCGAGAAGAGGACGACTGGCGGTTGGTGGCTACACCTTC. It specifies CASMSGTGARRGRLAVGGYTF.

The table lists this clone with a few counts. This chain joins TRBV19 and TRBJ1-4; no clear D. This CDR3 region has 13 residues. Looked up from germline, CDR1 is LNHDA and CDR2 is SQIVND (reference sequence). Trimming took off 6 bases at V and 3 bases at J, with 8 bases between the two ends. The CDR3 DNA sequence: TGTGCCAGTAGGCCTAAAGCTAATGAAAAACTGTTTTTT. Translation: CASRPKANEKLFF.

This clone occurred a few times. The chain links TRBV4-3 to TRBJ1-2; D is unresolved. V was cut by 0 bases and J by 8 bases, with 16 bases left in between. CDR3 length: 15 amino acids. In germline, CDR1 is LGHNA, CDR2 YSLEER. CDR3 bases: TGCGCCAGCAGCCAAGATTTAGGCCCCCCAGACGGCTACACCTTC. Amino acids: CASSQDLGPPDGYTF.

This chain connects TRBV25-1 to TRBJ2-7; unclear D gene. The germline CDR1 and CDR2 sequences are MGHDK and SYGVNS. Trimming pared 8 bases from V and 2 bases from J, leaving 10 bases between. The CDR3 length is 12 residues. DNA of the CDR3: TGTGCCAGCCAGGCGGCGGCCTACGAGCAGTACTTC. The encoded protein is CASQAAAYEQYF.

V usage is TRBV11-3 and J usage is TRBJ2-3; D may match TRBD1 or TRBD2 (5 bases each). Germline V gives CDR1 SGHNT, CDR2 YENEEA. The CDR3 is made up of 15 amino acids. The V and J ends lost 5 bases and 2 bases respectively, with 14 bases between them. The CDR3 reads CASSRGTQFTDTQYF. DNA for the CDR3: TGTGCCAGCAGCCGAGGGACCCAATTCACAGATACGCAGTATTTT.

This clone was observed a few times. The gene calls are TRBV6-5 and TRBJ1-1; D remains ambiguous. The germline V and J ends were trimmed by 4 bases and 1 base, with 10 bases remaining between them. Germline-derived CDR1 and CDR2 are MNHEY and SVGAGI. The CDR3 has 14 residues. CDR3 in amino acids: CASSFNGPNTEAFF. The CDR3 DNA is TGTGCCAGCAGTTTCAACGGACCGAACACTGAAGCTTTCTTT.

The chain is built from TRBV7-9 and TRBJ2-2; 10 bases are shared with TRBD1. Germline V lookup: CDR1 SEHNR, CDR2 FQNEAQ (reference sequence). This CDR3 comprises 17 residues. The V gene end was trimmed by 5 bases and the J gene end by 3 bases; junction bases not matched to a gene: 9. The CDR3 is CASSDGQGGTYTGELFF. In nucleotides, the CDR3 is TGTGCCAGCAGCGACGGACAGGGGGGAACATACACCGGGGAGCTGTTTTTT.

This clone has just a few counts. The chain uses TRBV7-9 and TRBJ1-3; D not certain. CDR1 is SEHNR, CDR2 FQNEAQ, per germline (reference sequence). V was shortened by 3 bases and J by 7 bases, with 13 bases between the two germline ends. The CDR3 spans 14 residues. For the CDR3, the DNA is TGTGCCAGCAGCTTTTCAGAGTCTTGGAACACCATATATTTT. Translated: CASSFSESWNTIYF.

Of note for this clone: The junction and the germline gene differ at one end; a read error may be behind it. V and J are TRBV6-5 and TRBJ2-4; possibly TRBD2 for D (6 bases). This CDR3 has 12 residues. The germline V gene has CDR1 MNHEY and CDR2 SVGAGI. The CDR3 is CASSSRGLPGVF. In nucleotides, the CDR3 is TGTGCCAGCAGTTCCCGAGGACTCCCGGGGGTCTTC.